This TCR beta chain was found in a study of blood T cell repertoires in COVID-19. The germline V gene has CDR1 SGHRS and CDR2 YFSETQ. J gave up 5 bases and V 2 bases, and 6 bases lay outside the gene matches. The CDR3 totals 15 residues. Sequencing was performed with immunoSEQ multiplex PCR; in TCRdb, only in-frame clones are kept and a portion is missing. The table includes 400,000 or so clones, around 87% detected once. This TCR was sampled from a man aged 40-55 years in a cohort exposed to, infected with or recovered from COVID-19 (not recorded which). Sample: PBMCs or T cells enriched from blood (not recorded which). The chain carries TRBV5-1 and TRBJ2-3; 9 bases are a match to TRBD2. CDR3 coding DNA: TGCGCCAGCAGCTTTTTGACTAGCGGTGAAGATACGCAGTATTTT. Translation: CASSFLTSGEDTQYF.